This entry describes one T cell receptor beta chain. This entry comes from a study of blood T cell repertoires in COVID-19. Study overall: Samples of COVID-19 (acute and convalescent) were obtained from the United States, Italy and Spain. T cells, B-cell-depleted T cells, or PBMCs supplied cDNA or gDNA.

The data were produced by immunoSEQ multiplex PCR, yet TCRdb's version contains in-frame clones alone and is incomplete. The table has 100,000 to 120,000 clones, about 90% seen once. Germline V gene lookup returns CDR1 SQVTM and CDR2 ANQGSEA. The V and J ends lost 4 bases and 5 bases respectively, with 20 bases between them. The CDR3 sequence is 15 residues long. The sequenced sample consisted of peripheral blood. This TCR derives from a human donor in a cohort sampled during active COVID-19. The chain uses TRBV29-1 and TRBJ2-5; possibly TRBD1 for D (5 bases). The DNA of the CDR3 is TGCAGCGTTGGGATGCAGGGTAATCATCAGGAGACCCAGTACTTC. It is translated as CSVGMQGNHQETQYF.